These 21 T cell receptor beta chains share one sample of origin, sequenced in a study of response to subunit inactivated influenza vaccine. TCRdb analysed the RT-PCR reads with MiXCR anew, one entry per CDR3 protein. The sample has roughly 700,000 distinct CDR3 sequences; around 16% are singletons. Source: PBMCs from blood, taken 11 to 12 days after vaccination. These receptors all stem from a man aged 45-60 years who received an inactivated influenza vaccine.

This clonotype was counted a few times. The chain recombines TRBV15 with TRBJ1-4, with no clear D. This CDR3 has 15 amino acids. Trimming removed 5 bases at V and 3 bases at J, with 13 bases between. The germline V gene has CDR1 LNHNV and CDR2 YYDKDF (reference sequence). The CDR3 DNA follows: TGTGCCACCAGCGGCATGGCGGCTCCTAATGAAAAACTGTTTTTT. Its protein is CATSGMAAPNEKLFF.

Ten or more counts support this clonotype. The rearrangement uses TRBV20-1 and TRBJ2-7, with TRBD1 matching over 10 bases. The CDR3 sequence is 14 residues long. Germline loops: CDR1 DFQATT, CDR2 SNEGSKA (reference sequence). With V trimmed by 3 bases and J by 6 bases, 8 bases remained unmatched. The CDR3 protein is CSASADRGLFEQYF. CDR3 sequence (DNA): TGCAGTGCTAGTGCAGACAGGGGGCTGTTCGAGCAGTACTTC.

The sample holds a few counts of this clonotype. The CDR3 protein is CSARSVHNEKLFF. CDR3 in DNA: TGCAGTGCTAGATCGGTCCATAATGAAAAACTGTTTTTT. The genes are TRBV20-1 and TRBJ1-4; D call uncertain. The V end lost 2 bases, the J end lost 4 bases, and 8 bases lay between the germline ends. This CDR3 comprises 13 residues. Germline V gene data show CDR1 as DFQATT and CDR2 as SNEGSKA (reference sequence).

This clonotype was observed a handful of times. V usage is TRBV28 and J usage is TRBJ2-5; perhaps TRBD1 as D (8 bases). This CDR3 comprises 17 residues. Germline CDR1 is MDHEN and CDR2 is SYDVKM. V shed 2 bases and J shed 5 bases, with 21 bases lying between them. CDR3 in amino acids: CASSLPETSRTGETQYF. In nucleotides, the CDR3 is TGTGCCAGCAGTTTACCCGAGACTAGCAGGACAGGGGAGACCCAGTACTTC.

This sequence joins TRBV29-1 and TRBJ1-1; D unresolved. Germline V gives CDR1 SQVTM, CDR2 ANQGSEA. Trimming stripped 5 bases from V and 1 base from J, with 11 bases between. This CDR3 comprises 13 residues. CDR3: CSVFVPENTEAFF. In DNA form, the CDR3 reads TGCAGCGTTTTCGTCCCGGAGAACACTGAAGCTTTCTTT. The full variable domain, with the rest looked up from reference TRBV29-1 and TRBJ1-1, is SAVISQKPSRDICQRGTSLTIQCQVDSQVTMMFWYRQQPGQSLTLIATANQGSEATYESGFVIDKFPISRPNLTFSTLTVSNMSPEDSSIYLCSVFVPENTEAFFGQGTRLTVV.

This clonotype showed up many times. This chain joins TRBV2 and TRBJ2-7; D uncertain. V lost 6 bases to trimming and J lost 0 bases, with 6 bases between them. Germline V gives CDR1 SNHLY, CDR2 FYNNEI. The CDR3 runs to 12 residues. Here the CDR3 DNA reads TGTGCCAGCAGGCGCAGCTCCTACGAGCAGTACTTC. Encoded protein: CASRRSSYEQYF.

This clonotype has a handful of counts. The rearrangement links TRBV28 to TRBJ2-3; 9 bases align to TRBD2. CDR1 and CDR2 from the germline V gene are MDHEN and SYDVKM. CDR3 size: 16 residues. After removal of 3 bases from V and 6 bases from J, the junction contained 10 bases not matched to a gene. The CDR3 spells CASSFPSGKIMDTQYF. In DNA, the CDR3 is TGTGCCAGCAGTTTCCCTAGCGGGAAAATCATGGATACGCAGTATTTT.

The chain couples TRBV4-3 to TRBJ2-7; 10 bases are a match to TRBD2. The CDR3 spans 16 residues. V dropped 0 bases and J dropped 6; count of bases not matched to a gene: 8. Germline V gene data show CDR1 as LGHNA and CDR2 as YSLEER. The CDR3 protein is CASSQDGLAGVGEQYF. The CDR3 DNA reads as TGCGCCAGCAGCCAAGACGGTCTAGCGGGGGTAGGCGAGCAGTACTTC.

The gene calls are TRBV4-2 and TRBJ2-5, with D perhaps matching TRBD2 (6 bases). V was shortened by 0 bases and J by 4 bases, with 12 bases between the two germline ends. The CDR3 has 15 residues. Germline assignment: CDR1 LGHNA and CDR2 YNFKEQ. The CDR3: CASSQEEDGGETQYF. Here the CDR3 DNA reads TGTGCCAGCAGCCAAGAAGAGGACGGGGGAGAGACCCAGTACTTC.

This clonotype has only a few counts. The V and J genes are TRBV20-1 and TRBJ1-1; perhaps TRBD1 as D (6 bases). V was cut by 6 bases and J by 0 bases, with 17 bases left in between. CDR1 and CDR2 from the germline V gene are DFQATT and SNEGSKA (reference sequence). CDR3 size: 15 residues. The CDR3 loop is CSAPGVGGLNTEAFF. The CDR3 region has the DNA TGCAGTGCCCCCGGCGTAGGGGGACTGAACACTGAAGCTTTCTTT.

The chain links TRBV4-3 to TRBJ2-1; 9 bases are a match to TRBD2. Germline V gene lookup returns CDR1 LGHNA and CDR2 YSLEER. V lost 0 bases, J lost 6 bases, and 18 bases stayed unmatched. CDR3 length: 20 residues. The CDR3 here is CASSQDGVSGSTTSLNEQFF. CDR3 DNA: TGCGCCAGCAGCCAAGATGGGGTTAGCGGGAGTACAACGTCTCTCAATGAGCAGTTCTTC.

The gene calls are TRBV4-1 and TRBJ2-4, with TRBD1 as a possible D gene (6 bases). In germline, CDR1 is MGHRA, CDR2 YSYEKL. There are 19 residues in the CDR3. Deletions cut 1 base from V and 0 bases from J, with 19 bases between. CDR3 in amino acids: CASSQGGRAAGLAKNIQYF. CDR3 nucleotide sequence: TGCGCCAGCAGCCAAGGGGGGCGCGCGGCCGGACTAGCCAAAAACATTCAGTACTTC.

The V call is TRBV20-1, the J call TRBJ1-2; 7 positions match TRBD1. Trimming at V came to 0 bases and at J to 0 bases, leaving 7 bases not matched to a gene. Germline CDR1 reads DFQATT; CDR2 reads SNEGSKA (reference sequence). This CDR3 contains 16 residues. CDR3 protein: CSARDPTGRTNYGYTF. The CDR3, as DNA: TGCAGTGCTAGAGATCCGACAGGGCGAACTAACTATGGCTACACCTTC.

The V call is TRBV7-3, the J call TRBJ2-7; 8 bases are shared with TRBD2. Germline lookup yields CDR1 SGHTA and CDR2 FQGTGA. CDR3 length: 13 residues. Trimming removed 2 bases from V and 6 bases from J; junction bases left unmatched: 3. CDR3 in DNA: TGTGCCAGCAGCTTAGAGCGGGAGAGCGAGCAGTACTTC. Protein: CASSLERESEQYF.

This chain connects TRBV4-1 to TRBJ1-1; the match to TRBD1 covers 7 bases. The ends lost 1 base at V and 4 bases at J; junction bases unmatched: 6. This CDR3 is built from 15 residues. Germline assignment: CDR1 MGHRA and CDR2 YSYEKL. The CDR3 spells CASSQGRGRITEAFF. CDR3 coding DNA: TGCGCCAGCAGCCAAGGAAGGGGGCGTATCACTGAAGCTTTCTTT.

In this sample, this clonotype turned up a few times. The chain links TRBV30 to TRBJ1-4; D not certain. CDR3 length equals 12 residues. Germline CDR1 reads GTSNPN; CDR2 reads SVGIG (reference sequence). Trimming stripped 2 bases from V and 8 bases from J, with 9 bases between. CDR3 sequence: CAWSWQTEKLFF. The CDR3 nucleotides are TGTGCCTGGAGTTGGCAGACAGAAAAACTGTTTTTT.

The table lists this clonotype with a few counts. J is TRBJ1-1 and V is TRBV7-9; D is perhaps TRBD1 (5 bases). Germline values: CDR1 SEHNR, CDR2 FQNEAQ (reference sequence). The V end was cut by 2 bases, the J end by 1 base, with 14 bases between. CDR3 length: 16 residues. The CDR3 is CASSLPTQAENTEAFF. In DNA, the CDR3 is TGTGCCAGCAGCTTACCAACACAGGCAGAGAACACTGAAGCTTTCTTT.

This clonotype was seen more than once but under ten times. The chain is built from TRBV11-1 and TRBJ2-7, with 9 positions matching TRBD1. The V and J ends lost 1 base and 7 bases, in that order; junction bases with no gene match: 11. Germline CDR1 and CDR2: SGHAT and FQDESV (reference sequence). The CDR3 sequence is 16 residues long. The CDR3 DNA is TGTGCCAGCAGCTTAGAGGGACAGGGCCCTACTGGTGAGCAGTACTTC. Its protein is CASSLEGQGPTGEQYF.

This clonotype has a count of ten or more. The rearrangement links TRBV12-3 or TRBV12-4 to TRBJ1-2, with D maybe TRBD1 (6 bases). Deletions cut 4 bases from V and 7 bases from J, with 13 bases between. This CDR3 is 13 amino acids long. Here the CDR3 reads CASSSHARGGYTF. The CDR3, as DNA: TGTGCCAGCAGTTCCCATGCCAGGGGTGGCTACACCTTC.

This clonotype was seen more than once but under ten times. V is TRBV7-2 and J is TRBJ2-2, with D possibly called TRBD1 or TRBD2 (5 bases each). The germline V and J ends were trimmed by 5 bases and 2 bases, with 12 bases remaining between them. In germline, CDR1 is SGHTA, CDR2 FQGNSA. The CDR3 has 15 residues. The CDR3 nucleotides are TGTGCCAGCAGCCGGGGAAGGGGAAACACCGGGGAGCTGTTTTTT. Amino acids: CASSRGRGNTGELFF.

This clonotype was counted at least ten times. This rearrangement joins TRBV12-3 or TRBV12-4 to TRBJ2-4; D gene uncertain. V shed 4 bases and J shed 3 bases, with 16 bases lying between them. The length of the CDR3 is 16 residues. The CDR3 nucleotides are TGTGCCAGCAGTTCAAAGCAGGAGTTGGTCAAAAACATTCAGTACTTC. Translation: CASSSKQELVKNIQYF.